This TCR beta chain is from a study of T cells in Graves' hyperthyroidism and ophthalmopathy. Whole-study results and caveats: Researchers found most expanded thyroid clonotypes above 0.001 in blood as well.

Ophthalmopathy patients had moderate-to-severe active disease, CAS ≥3, NOSPECS ≥4, and disease duration under 3 months. Every diagnosis used clinical symptoms, serum thyroxine and TRAb, thyroid ultrasound and orbital computed tomography. Turning to this clonotype: Antigen: not known.

CDR1 and CDR2 (germline): LNHNV, YYDKDF (reference sequence). V gave up 0 bases and J gave up 0 bases, with 12 bases separating them. The CDR3 runs 17 residues. RNA transcripts served as the template for amplifying TCR beta CDR3 regions. During a first-round RT-PCR of the TCR CDR3, the HTBI primer set was used. One entry per CDR3 protein results from TCRdb running MiXCR on the multiplex PCR reads. The data contain about 640,000 distinct CDR3 sequences, under 25% of them singletons. The receptor was isolated from a man in his thirties or forties with Graves' ophthalmopathy. The sample comprised blood. The V and J genes are TRBV15 and TRBJ2-1; D uncertain. This CDR3 is CATSRDPPRSSYNEQFF. CDR3 in DNA: TGTGCCACCAGCAGAGATCCCCCCCGGAGCTCCTACAATGAGCAGTTCTTC.